The next 13 T cell receptor beta chains were all read from a single sample in a study of CD8 T cells in ankylosing spondylitis. Via MiXCR, TCRdb re-called the 5' RACE reads, giving one row per CDR3 protein. The data show tens of thousands of distinct CDR3 sequences, with just under 9% seen just once and more than 30% held by the top ten. The study's findings and limits: Typical of ankylosing spondylitis blood, it appeared, was a TCR beta motif of eight highly homologous variants.

Which antigens these TCRs recognize remains unknown. The material sequenced was blood, either unsorted or a sorted T cell fraction (not recorded which). The receptors originated from a male donor with ankylosing spondylitis.

The genes are TRBV10-1 and TRBJ2-3; 7 nucleotides match TRBD1. Germline V lookup: CDR1 WNHNN, CDR2 SYGVQD (reference sequence). Losses at the gene ends were 2 bases for V and 5 bases for J; bases not matched to a gene: 4. The CDR3 has 14 amino acids. Here the CDR3 reads CASSETYRGDTQYF. The CDR3 nucleotides read TGCGCCAGCAGTGAGACTTACAGGGGAGATACGCAGTATTTT.

In this sample, this clonotype turned up many times. The J gene is TRBJ2-7, the V gene TRBV27, with D unresolved. The ends were cut back, 8 bases at V and 3 bases at J, with 8 bases in the middle. In germline, CDR1 is MNHEY, CDR2 SMNVEV (reference sequence). The CDR3 length is 11 residues. The DNA for the CDR3 is TGTGCCAGCCGCGAAAGCTACGAGCAGTACGTC. As protein: CASRESYEQYV.

V and J are TRBV28 and TRBJ1-5; unclear D gene. The CDR3 covers 15 residues. V lost 2 bases and J lost 0, with 8 bases in between. From germline, CDR1 is MDHEN and CDR2 SYDVKM. The CDR3 nucleotides are TGTGCCAGCAGTTTAGAGGCGGTTAGCAATCAGCCCCAGCATTTT. Its protein product is CASSLEAVSNQPQHF. The full variable domain, its missing parts supplied by reference TRBV28 and TRBJ1-5, is DVKVTQSSRYLVKRTGEKVFLECVQDMDHENMFWYRQDPGLGLRLIYFSYDVKMKEKGDIPEGYSVSREKKERFSLILESASTNQTSMYLCASSLEAVSNQPQHFGDGTRLSIL.

This clonotype turned up a few times. The genes are TRBV9 and TRBJ2-3; a possible D gene is TRBD2 (5 bases). In germline, CDR1 is SGDLS, CDR2 YYNGEE. Trimming took off 0 bases at V and 1 base at J, with 9 bases between the two ends. The CDR3 loop spans 15 amino acids. CDR3 in amino acids: CASSVGIGGTDTQYF. The CDR3 DNA reads TGTGCCAGCAGCGTAGGAATCGGGGGCACAGATACGCAGTATTTT. Drawing the rest from reference TRBV9 and TRBJ2-3, the complete variable domain is DSGVTQTPKHLITATGQRVTLRCSPRSGDLSVYWYQQSLDQGLQFLIQYYNGEERAKGNILERFSAQQFPDLHSELNLSSLELGDSALYFCASSVGIGGTDTQYFGPGTRLTVL.

This clonotype was recorded at least ten times. The chain uses TRBV29-1 and TRBJ2-7; 8 positions match TRBD1. Germline CDR1 is SQVTM and CDR2 is ANQGSEA. This CDR3 contains 12 residues. After removal of 5 bases from V and 4 bases from J, the junction contained 4 bases not matched to a gene. The CDR3 DNA reads as TGCAGCGTTAGTCAGGGGGCATACGAGCAGTACTTC. Translated: CSVSQGAYEQYF.

This clonotype was detected many times. Mismatch with germline at one junction end may stem from a read error. CDR3 sequence reads: CASSLAGSSYEQYF. In nucleotides, the CDR3 is TGTGCCAGCAGCTTAGCGGGCTCCTCCTACGAGCAGTACTTC. The V and J genes are TRBV12-3 or TRBV12-4 and TRBJ2-7; 7 nucleotides align to TRBD2. The CDR3 runs to 14 residues.

Only a few counts were recorded for this clonotype. The chain carries TRBV29-1 and TRBJ1-2; 10 nucleotides line up with TRBD1. With V trimmed by 6 bases and J by 7 bases, 14 bases remained unmatched. CDR3 length: 15 residues. Germline V gene lookup returns CDR1 SQVTM and CDR2 ANQGSEA. The CDR3 DNA sequence: TGCAGCGTCGACTCCGGGACAGGGGCGTCGGGTGGCTACACCTTC. Translation gives CSVDSGTGASGGYTF.

This clonotype was counted many times. The rearrangement uses TRBV7-8 and TRBJ2-7; D may be TRBD1 (6 bases). V lost 7 bases to trimming and J lost 2 bases, with 15 bases between them. CDR1 and CDR2 from the germline V gene are SGHVS and FQNEAQ. CDR3 size: 14 residues. The CDR3: CASKQTGPAYEQYF. The CDR3 nucleotides are TGTGCCAGCAAACAAACAGGGCCTGCCTACGAGCAGTACTTC.

V gene TRBV27 combines with J gene TRBJ1-5; D possibly corresponds to TRBD1 (6 bases). The CDR3 consists of 15 residues. Trimming removed 6 bases at V and 0 bases at J, with 12 bases between. Germline V gives CDR1 MNHEY, CDR2 SMNVEV (reference sequence). For the CDR3, the DNA is TGTGCCAGCAGCTCAAACAGGGATAGCAATCAGCCCCAGCATTTT. Translating gives CASSSNRDSNQPQHF.

This clonotype occurred a few times. The CDR3 loop is CASMDRPYEQYF. In DNA form, the CDR3 reads TGTGCCAGTATGGACAGACCCTACGAGCAGTACTTC. This chain connects TRBV6-2 or TRBV6-3 to TRBJ2-7; a possible D gene is TRBD1 (6 bases). Germline V CDR1 and CDR2: MNHEY, SVGEGT. The CDR3 spans 12 residues. The V end was cut by 9 bases, the J end by 2 bases, with 11 bases between.

In this sample, this clonotype turned up a few times. The chain joins TRBV7-2 to TRBJ1-1; D remains ambiguous. Per the germline V gene, CDR1 is SGHTA and CDR2 is FQGNSA. CDR3 length equals 12 residues. The V and J ends lost 4 bases and 1 base respectively, with 4 bases between them. The CDR3 coding sequence is TGTGCCAGCAGCTGGGGGAACACTGAAGCTTTCTTT. Its protein is CASSWGNTEAFF.

In this sample, this clonotype turned up many times. This chain joins TRBV7-9 and TRBJ1-2, with unresolved D. This CDR3 has 14 amino acids. Trimming pared 5 bases from V and 2 bases from J, leaving 12 bases between. Germline V gives CDR1 SEHNR, CDR2 FQNEAQ (reference sequence). The CDR3 nucleotides read TGTGCCAGCAGCCGTTCACAGTTAAACTATGGCTACACCTTC. Translation gives CASSRSQLNYGYTF.

V gene TRBV6-1 combines with J gene TRBJ2-3; D perhaps matches TRBD1 (6 bases). The CDR3 extends over 16 amino acids. Germline assignment: CDR1 MNHNS and CDR2 SASEGT. With 6 bases removed from V and 2 bases from J, the gap between germline ends came to 18 bases. The CDR3 DNA is TGTGCCAGCAGCCCACACGACAGGCGATTCACAGATACGCAGTATTTT. This gives the protein CASSPHDRRFTDTQYF.